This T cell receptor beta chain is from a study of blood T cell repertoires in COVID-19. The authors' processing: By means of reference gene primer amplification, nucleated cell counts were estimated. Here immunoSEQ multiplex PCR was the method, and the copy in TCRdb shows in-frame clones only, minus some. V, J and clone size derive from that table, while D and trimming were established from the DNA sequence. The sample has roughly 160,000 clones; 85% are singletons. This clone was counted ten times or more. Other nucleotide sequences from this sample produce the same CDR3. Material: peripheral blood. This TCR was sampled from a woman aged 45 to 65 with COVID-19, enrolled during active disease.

This CDR3 reads CASSLIDSEAFF. The CDR3 DNA reads as TGTGCCAGCTCACTGATCGACAGTGAAGCTTTCTTT. The V and J genes are TRBV18 and TRBJ1-1; the D gene is possibly TRBD1 (5 bases). The CDR3 consists of 12 residues. V lost 4 bases and J lost 7, with 10 bases in between. The germline CDR1 and CDR2 sequences are KGHSH and LQKENI.